This T cell receptor beta chain was documented in a study of blood T cell repertoires in COVID-19. Study information: Collection of acute and convalescent COVID-19 samples took place in the United States, Italy and Spain. Sample material is recorded as cDNA or gDNA derived from T cells, B-cell-depleted T cells, or PBMCs.

The authors' processing: How many nucleated cells were present was estimated from reference gene primer amplification. Profiled with immunoSEQ multiplex PCR; TCRdb holds only in-frame clones, not every one. The V and J calls and clone size were taken over from that table, and D and trimming were inferred from the DNA. The sample carries fewer than 150,000 clones, over 80% recorded once. The sequence derives from a woman aged 80 or over with acute or convalescent COVID-19. Sequenced material: peripheral blood.

In DNA form, the CDR3 reads TGTGCCAGCAGCCAAGGACAGGAGGCGAAGGCCCAGCATTTT. Its translation: CASSQGQEAKAQHF. The chain combines TRBV3-1 (or the pseudogene TRBV3-2) with TRBJ1-5, with a tentative D call TRBD1 (6 bases). Germline values: CDR1 LGHDT, CDR2 YNNKEL (reference sequence). The CDR3 is made up of 14 amino acids. Trimming stripped 1 base from V and 11 bases from J, with 15 bases between.